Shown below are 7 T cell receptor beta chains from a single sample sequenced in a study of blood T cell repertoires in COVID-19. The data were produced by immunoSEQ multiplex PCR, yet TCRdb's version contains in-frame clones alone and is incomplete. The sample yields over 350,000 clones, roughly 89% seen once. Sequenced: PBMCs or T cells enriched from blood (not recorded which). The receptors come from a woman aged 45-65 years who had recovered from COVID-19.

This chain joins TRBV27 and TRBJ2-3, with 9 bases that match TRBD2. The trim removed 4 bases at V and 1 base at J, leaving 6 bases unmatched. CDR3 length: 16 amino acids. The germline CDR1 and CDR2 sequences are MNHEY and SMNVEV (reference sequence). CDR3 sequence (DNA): TGTGCCAGCAGTTATTCCTTAGCGGGGGGCACAGATACGCAGTATTTT. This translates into CASSYSLAGGTDTQYF.

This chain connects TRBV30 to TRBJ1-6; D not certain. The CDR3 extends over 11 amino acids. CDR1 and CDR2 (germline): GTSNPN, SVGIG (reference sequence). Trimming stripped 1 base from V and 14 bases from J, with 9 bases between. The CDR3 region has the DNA TGTGCCTGGAGTGGCCAGGCCTCCCTCCACTTT. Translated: CAWSGQASLHF. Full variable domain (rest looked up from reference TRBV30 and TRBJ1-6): SQTIHQWPATLVQPVGSPLSLECTVEGTSNPNLYWYRQAAGRGLQLLFYSVGIGQISSEVPQNLSASRPQDRQFILSSKKLLLSDSGFYLCAWSGQASLHFGNGTRLTVT.

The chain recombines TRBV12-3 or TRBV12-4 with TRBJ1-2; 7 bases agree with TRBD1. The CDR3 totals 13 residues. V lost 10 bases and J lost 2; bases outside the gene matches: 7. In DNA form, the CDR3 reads TGTGCCACTTCCCGGGACAGAAACTATGGCTACACCTTC. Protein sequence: CATSRDRNYGYTF.

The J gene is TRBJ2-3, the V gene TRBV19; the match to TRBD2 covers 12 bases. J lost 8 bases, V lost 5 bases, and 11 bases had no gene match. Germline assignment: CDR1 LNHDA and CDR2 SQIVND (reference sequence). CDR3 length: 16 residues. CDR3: CASSSGTSGWFGTQYF. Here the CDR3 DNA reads TGTGCCAGTAGTTCCGGGACTAGCGGGTGGTTTGGTACGCAGTATTTT.

The CDR3 reads CASSLAWTELQGGYTF. The DNA of the CDR3 is TGTGCCAGCAGCTTGGCGTGGACAGAATTGCAAGGAGGCTACACCTTC. The chain couples TRBV5-6 to TRBJ1-2, with D perhaps matching TRBD1 (6 bases). The germline V gene has CDR1 SGHDT and CDR2 YYEEEE. This CDR3 spans 16 amino acids. V gave up 0 bases and J gave up 8 bases, with 20 bases separating them.

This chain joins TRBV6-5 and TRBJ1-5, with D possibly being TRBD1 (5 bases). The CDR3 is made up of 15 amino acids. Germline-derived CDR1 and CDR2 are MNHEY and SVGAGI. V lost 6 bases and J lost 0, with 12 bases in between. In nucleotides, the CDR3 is TGTGCCAGCAGATCCGACAGACGTAGCAATCAGCCCCAGCATTTT. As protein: CASRSDRRSNQPQHF.

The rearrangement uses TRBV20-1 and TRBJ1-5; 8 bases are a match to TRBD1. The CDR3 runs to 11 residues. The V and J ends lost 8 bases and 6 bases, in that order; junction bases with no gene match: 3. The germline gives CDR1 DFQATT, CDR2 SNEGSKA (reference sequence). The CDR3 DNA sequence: TGCAGTACAGGGGGTGTTCAGCCCCAGCATTTT. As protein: CSTGGVQPQHF.